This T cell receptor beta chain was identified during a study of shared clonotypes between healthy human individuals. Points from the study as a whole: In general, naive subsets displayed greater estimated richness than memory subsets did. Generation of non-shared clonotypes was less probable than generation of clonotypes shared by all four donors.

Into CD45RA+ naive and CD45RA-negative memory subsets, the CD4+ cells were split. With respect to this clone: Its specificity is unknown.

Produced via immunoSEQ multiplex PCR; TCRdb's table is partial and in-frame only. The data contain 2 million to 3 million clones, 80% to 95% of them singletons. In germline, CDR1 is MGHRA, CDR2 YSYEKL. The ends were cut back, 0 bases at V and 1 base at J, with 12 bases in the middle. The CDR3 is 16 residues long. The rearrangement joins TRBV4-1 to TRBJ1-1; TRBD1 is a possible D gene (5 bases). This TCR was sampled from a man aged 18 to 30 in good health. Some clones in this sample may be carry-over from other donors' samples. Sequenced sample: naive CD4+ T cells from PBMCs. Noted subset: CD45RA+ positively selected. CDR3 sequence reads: CASSQDWGRENTEAFF. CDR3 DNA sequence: TGCGCCAGCAGCCAAGATTGGGGCAGGGAGAACACTGAAGCTTTCTTT.